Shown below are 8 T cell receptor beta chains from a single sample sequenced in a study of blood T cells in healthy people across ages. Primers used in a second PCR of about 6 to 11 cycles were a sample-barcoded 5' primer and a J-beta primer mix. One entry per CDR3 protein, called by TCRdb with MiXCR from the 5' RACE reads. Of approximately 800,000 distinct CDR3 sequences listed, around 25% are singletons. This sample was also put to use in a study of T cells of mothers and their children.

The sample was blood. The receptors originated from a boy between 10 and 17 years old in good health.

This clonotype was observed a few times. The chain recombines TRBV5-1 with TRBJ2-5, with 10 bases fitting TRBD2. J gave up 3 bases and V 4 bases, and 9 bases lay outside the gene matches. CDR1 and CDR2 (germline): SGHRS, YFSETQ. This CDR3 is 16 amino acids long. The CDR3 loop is CASSIASGGAKETQYF. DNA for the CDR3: TGCGCCAGCAGCATAGCTAGCGGGGGAGCCAAAGAGACCCAGTACTTC. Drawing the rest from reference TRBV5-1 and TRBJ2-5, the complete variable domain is KAGVTQTPRYLIKTRGQQVTLSCSPISGHRSVSWYQQTPGQGLQFLFEYFSETQRNKGNFPGRFSGRQFSNSRSEMNVSTLELGDSALYLCASSIASGGAKETQYFGPGTRLLVL.

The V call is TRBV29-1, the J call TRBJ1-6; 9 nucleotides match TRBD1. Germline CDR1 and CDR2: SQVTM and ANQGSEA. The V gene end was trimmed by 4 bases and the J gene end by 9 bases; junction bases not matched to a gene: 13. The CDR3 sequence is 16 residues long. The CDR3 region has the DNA TGCAGCGTTGGACCCGGGACAGGGTCGGAAGGTTCACCCCTCCACTTT. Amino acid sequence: CSVGPGTGSEGSPLHF.

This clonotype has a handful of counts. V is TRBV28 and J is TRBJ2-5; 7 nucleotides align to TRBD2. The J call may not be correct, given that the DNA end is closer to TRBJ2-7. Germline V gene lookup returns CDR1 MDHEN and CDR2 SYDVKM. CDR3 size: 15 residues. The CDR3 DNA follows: TGTGCCAGCAGTTTTTGGTGGCGGGGGTGGGTCGAGCAGTACTTC. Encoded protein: CASSFWWRGWVEQYF.

The CDR3 here is CASSLRVFSGNTIYF. The CDR3 nucleotides are TGTGCCAGCAGTTTAAGGGTTTTCTCTGGAAACACCATATATTTT. This sequence joins TRBV12-3 or TRBV12-4 and TRBJ1-3; no reliable D call. V was shortened by 2 bases and J by 0 bases, with 8 bases between the two germline ends. The CDR3 sequence is 15 residues long.

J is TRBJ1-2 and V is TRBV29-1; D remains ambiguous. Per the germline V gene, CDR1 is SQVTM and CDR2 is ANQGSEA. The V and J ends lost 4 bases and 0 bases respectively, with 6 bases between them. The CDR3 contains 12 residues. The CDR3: CSVAHTNYGYTF. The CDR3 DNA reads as TGCAGCGTTGCTCACACTAACTATGGCTACACCTTC.

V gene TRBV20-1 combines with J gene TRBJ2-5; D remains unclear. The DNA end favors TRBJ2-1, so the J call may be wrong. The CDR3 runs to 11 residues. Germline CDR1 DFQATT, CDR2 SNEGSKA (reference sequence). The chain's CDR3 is CSARENNEQFF. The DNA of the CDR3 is TGCAGTGCTAGGGAGAACAATGAGCAGTTCTTC.

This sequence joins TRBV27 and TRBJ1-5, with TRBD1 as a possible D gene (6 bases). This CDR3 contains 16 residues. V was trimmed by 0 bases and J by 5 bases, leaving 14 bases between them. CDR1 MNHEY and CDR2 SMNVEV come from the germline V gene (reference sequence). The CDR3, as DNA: TGTGCCAGCAGTTTATCACAGGGCGGTAGTCATCAGCCCCAGCATTTT. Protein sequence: CASSLSQGGSHQPQHF.

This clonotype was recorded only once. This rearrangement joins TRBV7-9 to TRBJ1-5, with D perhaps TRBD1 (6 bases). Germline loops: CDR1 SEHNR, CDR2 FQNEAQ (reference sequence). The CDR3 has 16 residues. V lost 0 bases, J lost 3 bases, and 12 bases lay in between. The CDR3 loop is CASSLAAGTNNQPQHF. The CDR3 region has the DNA TGTGCCAGCAGCTTAGCGGCAGGGACAAACAATCAGCCCCAGCATTTT.